This T cell receptor beta chain originates from a study of OX40 agonist ivuxolimab in advanced cancers. Overall study: There were three patients with partial responses, one having hepatocellular carcinoma and two cutaneous melanoma. Points from the study as a whole: In the expanded peripheral T cells, antigen specificity was never determined.

As to this clone: Antigen specificity is unknown.

Method: immunoSEQ multiplex PCR; TCRdb's copy keeps in-frame clones and lacks some. The data contain roughly 61,000 clones, around 88% of them singletons. The sample here was CD4+ or CD8+ T cells sorted from blood, taken in a trial of the OX40 agonist ivuxolimab. The receptor was isolated from an adult with an advanced solid tumor such as melanoma, head and neck, liver or kidney cancer.

CDR3 residues: CASSYSEGDRAFF. DNA of the CDR3: TGTGCCAGCAGTTACTCGGAGGGAGACCGGGCTTTCTTT. The chain is built from TRBV6-5 and TRBJ1-1; D ambiguous. V gave up 0 bases and J gave up 11 bases, with 13 bases separating them. The germline V gene has CDR1 MNHEY and CDR2 SVGAGI. The CDR3 has 13 amino acids.